The rows below give T cell receptor beta chains drawn from one sample of a study of shared clonotypes between healthy human individuals. The protocol was immunoSEQ multiplex PCR, while the TCRdb copy is restricted to in-frame clones and leaves out a portion. The top ten hold about 0.21% of the sample, which has about 800,000 clones, about 96% seen once. The sample comprised naive CD8+ T cells sorted from blood. The receptor set was obtained from a man aged 30-40 years in good health. Each CDR3 is given without its conserved first and last residue.

j_gene	v_gene	CDR3aa
TRBJ2-7	TRBV10-1	ASSAGLAGGLGSYEQY
TRBJ2-7	TRBV5-4	ASSLEGVLTYEQY
TRBJ1-4	TRBV7-9	ASSPRGPNEKLF
TRBJ2-4	TRBV5-6	ASSPNKDDRNIQY
TRBJ2-7	TRBV27	ASSPQSGRSMTYEQY
TRBJ1-1	TRBV7-3	ASGQGERGTEAF
TRBJ2-7	TRBV7-9	ASSLGMTSANEQY
TRBJ2-4	TRBV7-9	ASSPIAKNIQY
TRBJ2-7	TRBV4-1	ASSQDRGSYEQY
TRBJ2-3	TRBV5-8	ASSLADGATDTQY
TRBJ2-5	TRBV29-1	SVKRSEETQY
TRBJ2-3	TRBV28	ASGTGVGADTQY
TRBJ2-7	TRBV27	ASSFLAGDDYEQY
TRBJ1-1	TRBV4-1	ASSHTGRTEAF
TRBJ2-7	TRBV6-6	ASKEIGAYEQY
TRBJ1-1	TRBV20-1	SASPQGAF
TRBJ2-3	TRBV11-3	ASSRRGLAEDTQY
TRBJ2-5	TRBV29-1	SGVYQETQY
TRBJ2-7	TRBV11-2	ASSTGTSGSYEQY
TRBJ1-1	TRBV14	ASSQDTTGGVTEAF
TRBJ2-7	TRBV5-1	ASSLVSGGYEQY
TRBJ2-1	TRBV29-1	SVDVVVGATYNEQF
TRBJ1-1	TRBV27	ASSFQGGTEAF
TRBJ2-4	TRBV19	ASSIAAGNIQY
TRBJ2-5	TRBV6-5	ASSSLPGPETQY
TRBJ2-3	TRBV10-3	AISGLAGGTDTQY
TRBJ2-5	TRBV2	ASSEYRGGETQY
TRBJ2-7	TRBV29-1	SAQDRESYEQY
TRBJ2-7	TRBV13	ASSPASGNEQY
TRBJ2-7	TRBV5-1	ASSPGTGSYEQY
TRBJ2-1	TRBV9	ASVGALSSDEQF
TRBJ2-7	TRBV6-5	ASSYSWGPKNEQY
TRBJ2-7	TRBV10-2	SPGRSSYEQY
TRBJ2-3	TRBV10-3	AISPGTSSTDTQY
TRBJ2-3	TRBV14	ASSHLDRGPTDTQY
TRBJ1-5	TRBV25-1	ASSGGLGQH
TRBJ2-7	TRBV7-6	ASSLGQGTAGEQY
TRBJ2-7	TRBV13	ASSDGLEGSFYEQY
TRBJ2-7	TRBV29-1	SVAGQTYEQY
TRBJ2-3	TRBV7-2	ASSTPGSTQY
TRBJ2-1	TRBV30	AWDRRLAYEQF
TRBJ2-5	TRBV7-9	ASSSVVRASGTYQETQY
TRBJ2-1	TRBV4-1	ASSHGGVNGQF
TRBJ1-1	TRBV10-3	AISDVMNTEAF
TRBJ2-7	TRBV13	ASSSAYEQY